The T cell receptor (beta chain) described here comes from a study of blood T cell repertoires in COVID-19. CDR1 and CDR2 (germline): MDHEN, SYDVKM. CDR3 length: 15 amino acids. V was pared by 6 bases and J by 1 base, with 9 bases of the junction left unmatched. In the authors' workflow: Cell counts per sample came from amplifying reference gene primers. Profiling relied on immunoSEQ multiplex PCR, and the TCRdb table lists in-frame clones only, not all of them. That table furnishes V, J and clone size, whereas the DNA furnished D and trimming. The sample lists about 200,000 clones, 80% to 90% seen once, with 13% in the top ten. This clone was picked up a small number of times.

The receptor's source is a human donor in a cohort sampled during active COVID-19. This rearrangement joins TRBV28 to TRBJ2-7, with TRBD1 identical over 7 bases. The sample comprised peripheral blood. The CDR3 DNA reads as TGTGCCAGCAGACGCGACAGGGTCCCTTCCTACGAGCAGTACTTC. Translation gives CASRRDRVPSYEQYF. The full variable domain, its missing parts supplied by reference TRBV28 and TRBJ2-7, is DVKVTQSSRYLVKRTGEKVFLECVQDMDHENMFWYRQDPGLGLRLIYFSYDVKMKEKGDIPEGYSVSREKKERFSLILESASTNQTSMYLCASRRDRVPSYEQYFGPGTRLTVT.